This TCR beta chain was recorded in a study of regulatory T cells in long-lasting Graves disease. Noted time point: newly diagnosed GD, antithyroid drugs for less than 3 months. The TCR library was made from RNA extracted from PBMCs. The patients were enrolled through endocrinology in Xi'an, China. Whole-study findings and limits: Persistent patients shared more public clonotypes (roughly 2,800) than new patients (approximately 1,000). Persistent Graves' patients showed a TCR diversity that was lower than that of newly diagnosed ones. With persistent disease, TRBV28, TRBJ1-2 and TRBJ2-5 were the favored segments.

Construction of TCR beta libraries relied on iRepertoire HTBI primers and on Arm-PCR targeting CDR3 regions. Each CDR3 protein is one row after TCRdb ran MiXCR on the multiplex PCR reads. The table shows 200,000 to 250,000 distinct CDR3 sequences, with roughly 20% occurring only once. This clonotype was seen at least ten times. The antigen is unknown. CDR3 length: 13 residues. Germline V CDR1 and CDR2: LGHDT, YNNKEL (reference sequence). The V and J ends lost 3 bases and 5 bases respectively, with 10 bases between them. The sample also formed part of further work on T cells in Graves' hyperthyroidism and ophthalmopathy.

The V gene is TRBV3-1, the J gene TRBJ2-5; D uncertain. The source was peripheral blood mononuclear cells (PBMCs), collected at new diagnosis, from a patient treated with antithyroid drugs. The receptor comes from a woman in her twenties or thirties with Graves disease. The CDR3 region is CASSQRILETQYF. CDR3 DNA sequence: TGTGCCAGCAGCCAGCGCATACTCGAGACCCAGTACTTC.